The 17 T cell receptor beta chains below were found in one sample sequenced in a study of glioma-infiltrating T cells (dated by TCRdb to about 2016). TCRdb shows the sequencer as Illumina MiSeq. The iRepertoire nested amplicon-rescue multiplex PCR (arm-PCR) platform was used to amplify TCR alpha and beta CDR3 regions from RNA. TCRdb passed the public sequencing reads through fastp at Q25 and MiXCR, retaining productive beta sequences. Rows are combined by CDR3 protein, so each entry shows the most common genes and DNA. In all, the sample holds 300,000 to 450,000 distinct CDR3 sequences, and 41% of those were seen once. Around 12% of the sample rests with the top ten. The specimen sequenced was glioma tissue, nonneoplastic brain tissue, or PBMCs (not recorded which). The receptors derive from a human donor with low-grade glioma or glioblastoma, undergoing nonglioma brain surgery, or in good health (not recorded which).

The rearrangement joins TRBV7-2 to TRBJ2-1; 13 bases line up with TRBD2. CDR1 is SGHTA and CDR2 is FQGNSA in the germline V gene. The CDR3 is 17 amino acids. Trimming cost V 8 bases and J 5 bases; bases outside gene matches: 12. CDR3 in amino acids: CASSPGLAGWVNNEQFF. In nucleotides, the CDR3 is TGTGCCAGCTCTCCGGGACTAGCGGGATGGGTTAACAATGAGCAGTTCTTC.

CDR3 sequence: CAIRRTSESDEQFF. The CDR3 nucleotides read TGTGCCATCAGACGGACTAGCGAATCAGATGAGCAGTTCTTC. The chain couples TRBV10-3 to TRBJ2-1; 9 positions match TRBD2. The CDR3 runs to 14 residues. From germline, CDR1 is ENHRY and CDR2 SYGVKD. J was trimmed by 8 bases and V by 6 bases; bases with no gene match: 8.

The table lists this clonotype with a few counts. This chain connects TRBV15 to TRBJ2-3; 9 nucleotides align to TRBD2. The J call may be wrong; the DNA end is better matched by TRBJ2-2. This CDR3 region has 17 residues. CDR1 and CDR2 from the germline V gene are LNHNV and YYDKDF (reference sequence). CDR3 protein: CATSRDRASGATGELFF. CDR3 bases: TGTGCCACCAGCAGAGATAGGGCTAGCGGGGCCACCGGGGAGCTGTTTTTT.

This clonotype was found many times. The chain recombines TRBV5-4 with TRBJ2-7; a weak D match, TRBD2 (6 bases). Trimming stripped 5 bases from V and 7 bases from J, with 13 bases between. Germline lookup yields CDR1 SGHNT and CDR2 YYREEE (reference sequence). The CDR3 is 12 residues long. The CDR3, as DNA: TGTGCCAGCAGTTTATACGGGGGAGAGCAGTACTTC. Protein product: CASSLYGGEQYF.

V is TRBV11-1 and J is TRBJ2-5; D remains ambiguous. The CDR3 has 16 residues. V lost 2 bases and J lost 5, with 18 bases in between. Germline loops: CDR1 SGHAT, CDR2 FQDESV (reference sequence). The CDR3 here is CASSLPRQSRSETQYF. The CDR3 coding sequence is TGTGCCAGCAGCTTACCACGCCAATCTAGATCGGAGACCCAGTACTTC.

In nucleotides, the CDR3 is TGCGCCAGCAGCCAACTAGGGACAGACTATGGCTACACCTTC. It is translated as CASSQLGTDYGYTF. The J gene is TRBJ1-2, the V gene TRBV4-1; the match to TRBD1 covers 7 bases. Germline V gives CDR1 MGHRA, CDR2 YSYEKL. The J segment lost 3 bases and the V segment lost 2 bases, leaving 3 bases of the junction unmatched. The CDR3 extends over 14 amino acids.

This clonotype showed up just a few times. V and J are TRBV10-3 and TRBJ2-3; possible D gene TRBD2, 6 bases. Germline CDR1 reads ENHRY; CDR2 reads SYGVKD. Trimming left V 2 bases short and J 5 bases short, with 14 bases between. The CDR3 extends over 15 amino acids. CDR3 DNA: TGTGCCATCAGTGAGAGGGGAGGCTCTGAAGATACGCAGTATTTT. Its translation is CAISERGGSEDTQYF.

As regards this clonotype: With a much larger clone just one base away, this may be a read error. CDR3 amino acids: CARSSPTVLAKNIQYF. The CDR3 nucleotides read TGTGCCAGAAGTAGCCCGACTGTACTAGCCAAAAACATTCAGTACTTC. This chain joins TRBV6-1 and TRBJ2-4; D is uncertain. Trimming cost V 9 bases and J 0 bases, with 18 bases left between them. The germline CDR1 and CDR2 sequences are MNHNS and SASEGT. The CDR3 is 16 residues long.

The chain is built from TRBV11-2 and TRBJ1-1, with 7 bases that match TRBD1. Germline CDR1 reads SGHAT; CDR2 reads FQNNGV. V lost 3 bases, J lost 0 bases, and 4 bases stayed unmatched. The CDR3 sequence is 15 residues long. CDR3 protein: CASSFTGALNTEAFF. CDR3 DNA sequence: TGTGCCAGCAGCTTCACAGGGGCTCTGAACACTGAAGCTTTCTTT.

CDR3 DNA: TGTGCCAGCAGCTTATTCAGCGCCGCGAACTATGGCTACACCTTC. It encodes CASSLFSAANYGYTF. The chain is built from TRBV7-2 and TRBJ1-2, with D hard to call. Germline V CDR1 and CDR2: SGHTA, FQGNSA. The germline V and J ends were trimmed by 2 bases and 2 bases, with 12 bases remaining between them. This CDR3 region has 15 residues.

The gene calls are TRBV2 and TRBJ2-3; no clear D. The V gene's germline CDR1 is SNHLY and CDR2 FYNNEI. The CDR3 spans 12 residues. V was cut by 2 bases and J by 5 bases, with 5 bases left in between. The CDR3 is CASSEYRDTQYF. The DNA of the CDR3 is TGTGCCAGCAGTGAATATCGAGATACGCAGTATTTT.

This clonotype has a handful of counts. The chain recombines TRBV11-1 with TRBJ1-2; D unresolved. The ends were cut back, 1 base at V and 4 bases at J, with 10 bases in the middle. The CDR3 is 14 amino acids. Germline V gives CDR1 SGHAT, CDR2 FQDESV (reference sequence). The CDR3 DNA reads TGTGCCAGCAGCTTAGAAGGGAACCTCTATGGCTACACCTTC. It is translated as CASSLEGNLYGYTF.

The CDR3 DNA reads TGTGCTAGTAAGGGGGCTAACAGGGATAGGTACCAAGAGACCCAGTACTTC. Its protein is CASKGANRDRYQETQYF. This chain uses TRBV12-5 with TRBJ2-5; TRBD1 matches at 7 bases. The CDR3 contains 17 residues. Trimming at V came to 8 bases and at J to 0 bases, leaving 15 bases not matched to a gene. The germline CDR1 and CDR2 sequences are LGHNT and FRNRAP.

This clonotype was counted many times. The chain employs TRBV4-1 and TRBJ1-1; no clear D gene. Looked up from germline, CDR1 is MGHRA and CDR2 is YSYEKL. This CDR3 has 12 amino acids. Between the trimmed V and J ends, which lost 0 bases and 6 bases, there was a span of 5 bases. The CDR3 reads CASSQDGPEAFF. The CDR3 bases are TGCGCCAGCAGCCAAGATGGCCCTGAAGCTTTCTTT.

Of note for this clonotype: A much larger clone is a single base away; this may be a read error. This chain joins TRBV15 and TRBJ2-7, with D maybe TRBD1 (6 bases). The length of the CDR3 is 16 residues. Germline CDR1 is LNHNV and CDR2 is YYDKDF (reference sequence). The V end was cut by 0 bases, the J end by 0 bases, with 12 bases between. Here the CDR3 DNA reads TGTGCCACCAGCAGAGATTTGGCAGGGGTCTCCTACGAGCAGTACTTC. Amino acids: CATSRDLAGVSYEQYF.

The genes are TRBV4-1 and TRBJ1-2, with D unresolved. Germline values: CDR1 MGHRA, CDR2 YSYEKL. The V end lost 1 base, the J end lost 4 bases, and 16 bases lay between the germline ends. The CDR3 is 16 residues long. CDR3 in amino acids: CASSQVSALRSYGYTF. The CDR3 DNA sequence: TGCGCCAGCAGCCAAGTAAGCGCGCTGAGGTCCTATGGCTACACCTTC.

The gene calls are TRBV6-2 or TRBV6-3 and TRBJ1-2; D is uncertain. Germline CDR1 MNHEY, CDR2 SVGEGT. Trimming shortened V by 5 bases and J by 3 bases, and 10 bases separated the two germline ends. The CDR3 totals 13 residues. This CDR3 is CASSHGLDYGYTF. DNA for the CDR3: TGTGCCAGCAGTCACGGGCTCGACTATGGCTACACCTTC.